Listed below are T cell receptor beta chains from one sample, sequenced in a study of T-cell memory formation after mild COVID-19. TCRdb re-called the 5' RACE reads through MiXCR, storing one row per CDR3 protein. The sample yields 89,000 or so distinct CDR3 sequences, about 13% seen once. Material: PBMCs or a T cell subset sorted from them (not recorded which). The receptors derive from a man aged 18 to 30 who had mild COVID-19 (a few samples of this study predate the infection). Cell type and time point are not known. CDR3s include the opening cysteine and the closing phenylalanine or tryptophan. D genes are given only for firm matches. A row's size may be missing; if present it is once, few, many or a size class.

abundance | j_gene | d_gene | v_gene | CDR3nt | CDR3aa
NA | TRBJ1-2 | NA | TRBV6-1 | TGTGCCAGCAGTGATACCGAGTTCTATGGCTACACCTTC | CASSDTEFYGYTF
NA | TRBJ1-1 | NA | TRBV12-3/TRBV12-4 | TGTGCCAGCAGTTCAGCAGATTCGAACACTGAAGCTTTCTTT | CASSSADSNTEAFF
many | TRBJ2-1 | TRBD1 | TRBV28 | TGTGCCAGCAGCCCCGGGACAGGGGGATCCTACAATGAGCAGTTCTTC | CASSPGTGGSYNEQFF
NA | TRBJ2-3 | NA | TRBV7-6 | TGTGCCAGCAGCTTCTCGTCGGGCAGCAGCACAGATACGCAGTATTTT | CASSFSSGSSTDTQYF
NA | TRBJ1-2 | NA | TRBV4-3 | TGCGCCAGCAGCCACCCCAACCGAGGGCATGGCTACACCTTC | CASSHPNRGHGYTF
NA | TRBJ2-1 | TRBD2 | TRBV4-1 | TGCGCCAGCAGCCAGTTTAGCGGGGGGGCTGGTGAGCAGTTCTTC | CASSQFSGGAGEQFF
NA | TRBJ2-2 | NA | TRBV12-3/TRBV12-4 | TGTGCCAGCAGTGCCCCAGGGGATGGCACCGGGGAGCTGTTTTTT | CASSAPGDGTGELFF
few | TRBJ2-5 | TRBD2 | TRBV29-1 | TGCAGCGTTGAAGGTAGTAGCGGGGGGACGCCCCAGTACTTC | CSVEGSSGGTPQYF
NA | TRBJ2-1 | NA | TRBV27 | TGTGCCAGCAGTGACAAGCTCCACAGATCAAGAATAAATGAGCAGTTCTTC | CASSDKLHRSRINEQFF
NA | TRBJ2-3 | TRBD2 | TRBV24-1 | TGTGCCACCAGTGAAACAAGTACCGCGGGGGGCGAATCAGATACGCAGTATTTT | CATSETSTAGGESDTQYF
NA | TRBJ1-1 | TRBD1 | TRBV27 | TGTGCCAGCAGCCTATACAGGGGCTCCACTGAAGCTTTCTTT | CASSLYRGSTEAFF
NA | TRBJ1-2 | TRBD1 | TRBV29-1 | TGCAGCGGGGGACAGGGCTCCATTGGCTACACCTTC | CSGGQGSIGYTF
few | TRBJ1-1 | TRBD1 | TRBV5-6 | TGTGCCAGCAGCGTTAGCAGGGGGCTGGGATGGACTGAAGCTTTCTTT | CASSVSRGLGWTEAFF
NA | TRBJ2-1 | NA | TRBV6-2/TRBV6-3 | TGTGCCAGCAGTTACTCTAGGAAGCTGGACAATGAGCAGTTCTTC | CASSYSRKLDNEQFF
many | TRBJ2-1 | NA | TRBV27 | TGTGCCAGCAGTCTGGGGACGGCCTACAATGAGCAGTTCTTC | CASSLGTAYNEQFF
few | TRBJ1-1 | NA | TRBV7-2 | TGTGCCAGCAGCTCTACAGGGCTCGCTGAAGCTTTCTTT | CASSSTGLAEAFF